This T cell receptor (beta chain) emerged from a study of T cell responses to AZD1222 COVID-19 vaccine. Study-wide results and caveats: Seropositive AZD1222 recipients at baseline numbered only 5 or 6. Clonal diversity may have been underestimated, and the donors were mostly white British, with more females than males. Repertoires in all cases were sampled only once the peak T cell response had passed. Across the whole spike, CD4 TCRs peaked at regions 160-218 and 743-854.

This clone came up once. The antigen remains unidentified. Only in-frame clones appear in the TCRdb table, and some are missing; sequencing was by immunoSEQ multiplex PCR. The repertoire consists of some 150,000 clones, with around 91% occurring once and the leading ten covering less than 5.5%. V dropped 3 bases and J dropped 6 bases, with 9 bases sitting between them. Germline CDR1 reads KGHSH; CDR2 reads LQKENI. The CDR3 runs 13 residues. This receptor was taken from an adult in good health. The genes are TRBV18 and TRBJ1-5, with D unclear. Specimen: peripheral blood, collected on day 0 of AZD1222 vaccination. CDR3 sequence reads: CASSPERGQPQHF. Here the CDR3 DNA reads TGTGCCAGCTCACCCGAACGCGGTCAGCCCCAGCATTTT.